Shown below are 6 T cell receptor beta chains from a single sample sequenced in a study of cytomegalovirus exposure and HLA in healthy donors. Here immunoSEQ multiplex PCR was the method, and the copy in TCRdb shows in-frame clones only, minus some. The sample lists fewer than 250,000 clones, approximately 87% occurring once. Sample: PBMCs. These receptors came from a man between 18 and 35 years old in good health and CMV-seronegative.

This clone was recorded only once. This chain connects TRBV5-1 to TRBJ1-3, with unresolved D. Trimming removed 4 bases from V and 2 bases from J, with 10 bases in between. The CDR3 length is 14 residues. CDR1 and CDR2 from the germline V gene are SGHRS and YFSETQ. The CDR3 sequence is CASSGGRAGNTIYF. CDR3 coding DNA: TGCGCCAGCAGCGGAGGGAGGGCTGGAAACACCATATATTTT.

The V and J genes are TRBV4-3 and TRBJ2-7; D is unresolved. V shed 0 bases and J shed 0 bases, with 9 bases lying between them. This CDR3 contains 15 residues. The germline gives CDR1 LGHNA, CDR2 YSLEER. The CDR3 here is CASSQDWSSSYEQYF. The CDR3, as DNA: TGCGCCAGCAGCCAAGATTGGAGTAGCTCCTACGAGCAGTACTTC.

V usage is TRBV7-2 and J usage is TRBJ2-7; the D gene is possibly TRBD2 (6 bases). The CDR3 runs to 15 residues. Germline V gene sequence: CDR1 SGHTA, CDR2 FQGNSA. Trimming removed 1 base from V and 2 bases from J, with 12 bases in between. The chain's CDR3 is CASSLEAGSTYEQYF. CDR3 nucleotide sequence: TGTGCCAGCAGCTTAGAGGCGGGATCTACCTACGAGCAGTACTTC.

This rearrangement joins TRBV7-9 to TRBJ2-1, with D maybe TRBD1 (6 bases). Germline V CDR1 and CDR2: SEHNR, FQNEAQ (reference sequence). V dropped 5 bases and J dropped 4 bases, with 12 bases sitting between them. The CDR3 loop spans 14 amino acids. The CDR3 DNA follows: TGTGCCAGCAGCCTAAGCGGACAGTACAATGAGCAGTTCTTC. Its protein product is CASSLSGQYNEQFF. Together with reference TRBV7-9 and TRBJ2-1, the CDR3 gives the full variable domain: DTGVSQNPRHKITKRGQNVTFRCDPISEHNRLYWYRQTLGQGPEFLTYFQNEAQLEKSRLLSDRFSAERPKGSFSTLEIQRTEQGDSAMYLCASSLSGQYNEQFFGPGTRLTVL.

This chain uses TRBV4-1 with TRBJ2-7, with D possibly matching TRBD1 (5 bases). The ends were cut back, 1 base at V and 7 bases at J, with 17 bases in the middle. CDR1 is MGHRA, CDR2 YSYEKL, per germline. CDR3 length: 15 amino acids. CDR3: CASSQVPRASEEQYF. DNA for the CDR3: TGCGCCAGCAGCCAAGTCCCCAGGGCATCCGAAGAGCAGTACTTC.

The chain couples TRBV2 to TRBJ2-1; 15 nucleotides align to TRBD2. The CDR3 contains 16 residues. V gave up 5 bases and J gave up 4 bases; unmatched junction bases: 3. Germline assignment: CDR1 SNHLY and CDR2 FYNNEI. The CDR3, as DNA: TGTGCCAGCAGTCGGACTAGCGGGGGGGCATACAATGAGCAGTTCTTC. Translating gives CASSRTSGGAYNEQFF.